The rows below give T cell receptor beta chains drawn from one sample of a study of OX40 agonist ivuxolimab in advanced cancers. The table came from immunoSEQ multiplex PCR; TCRdb's copy has only in-frame clones and leaves some out. The table lists about 81,000 clones, 85% to 95% of them singletons. The input for sequencing was CD4+ or CD8+ T cells sorted from blood, taken in a trial of the OX40 agonist ivuxolimab. Receptors were obtained from an adult with an advanced solid tumor such as melanoma, head and neck, liver or kidney cancer. CDR3s leave out the opening cysteine and the closing phenylalanine or tryptophan. D genes are given only for firm matches.

cdr3_aa	v_call	j_call	d_call
ASSLAGPYNEQF	TRBV7-2	TRBJ2-1	NA
ASSYSEAGRAEAF	TRBV6-5	TRBJ1-1	NA
ASSLSLTPYEQY	TRBV27	TRBJ2-7	NA
ASSLEITLQETQY	TRBV7-9	TRBJ2-5	NA
ASSHGPLTGMDQPQH	TRBV7-9	TRBJ1-5	TRBD1
ASSPGTVSYEQY	TRBV27	TRBJ2-7	NA
ASSLGTSFMDTQY	TRBV7-2	TRBJ2-3	TRBD2
ASSSPDRPGWEQY	TRBV7-2	TRBJ2-7	NA
ASLVGGGFYNEQF	TRBV6-1	TRBJ2-1	TRBD2
ASSIQGVNYGYT	TRBV19	TRBJ1-2	NA
ASSFPSGKFEQY	TRBV28	TRBJ2-7	TRBD2
ASSMYQGRLTEAF	TRBV19	TRBJ1-1	NA
ASTLLGEGRSTDTQY	TRBV7-8	TRBJ2-3	TRBD2
ASSLRAF	TRBV27	TRBJ1-1	NA
ASSQEGDRGDEQF	TRBV4-3	TRBJ2-1	TRBD1
ASSLGGSEAF	TRBV27	TRBJ1-1	NA
ASSAGAGGELF	TRBV11-2	TRBJ2-2	NA
ATMYREEDEKLF	TRBV10-3	TRBJ1-4	NA
ASSLYIGGTEAF	TRBV28	TRBJ1-1	NA
ASSHSTGSTDTQY	TRBV7-7	TRBJ2-3	NA
ASSVDLAGGREQF	TRBV9	TRBJ2-1	TRBD2
ASSPSGGTYEQY	TRBV10-1	TRBJ2-7	TRBD2
ASSEEGGYEQY	TRBV9	TRBJ2-7	NA
ASRTFGEDGLEQY	TRBV6-5	TRBJ2-7	NA
ASSLTRASNQPQH	TRBV27	TRBJ1-5	NA
ASSTGTGGSHDQPQH	TRBV28	TRBJ1-5	TRBD1
ASLARVDEQF	TRBV2	TRBJ2-1	NA
ASMLGLNTEAF	TRBV28	TRBJ1-1	NA
ASSKVPGTHYGYT	TRBV21-1	TRBJ1-2	NA
SVEVRGQDYGYT	TRBV29-1	TRBJ1-2	TRBD1
SVEEMVAGEGYEQY	TRBV29-1	TRBJ2-7	TRBD2
ASSIETMESYNEQF	TRBV19	TRBJ2-1	NA
ASSLGGDSGYT	TRBV7-6	TRBJ1-2	NA
ASKMRGFDTEAF	TRBV27	TRBJ1-1	NA
AWSPPRSTDNEQF	TRBV30	TRBJ2-1	NA
ASSPGTGGYSPLH	TRBV4-3	TRBJ1-6	TRBD1
ASSLEVYNEQF	TRBV7-6	TRBJ2-1	NA
ASSLGDAGYNEQF	TRBV27	TRBJ2-1	NA
ASSLRTGNLNTEAF	TRBV5-1	TRBJ1-1	TRBD1
SALQGPEAF	TRBV29-1	TRBJ1-1	NA
ATSRRLGEREFGDTQY	TRBV15	TRBJ2-3	TRBD2
ASRLRVGTEAF	TRBV6-5	TRBJ1-1	NA
ASDLWDRGPVYEQY	TRBV5-5	TRBJ2-7	TRBD1
ASSEGVGANYGYT	TRBV6-1	TRBJ1-2	NA
ASSFEGVFTEAF	TRBV28	TRBJ1-1	NA
ASSFVRQGFLEQY	TRBV5-6	TRBJ2-7	TRBD1
ASSQDRSYQREERNEQF	TRBV4-3	TRBJ2-1	TRBD2
ASSFPWGSVNTGELF	TRBV5-1	TRBJ2-2	NA
ASSLLTGNSPLH	TRBV7-9	TRBJ1-6	TRBD1
ASSLGRDFGEQY	TRBV13	TRBJ2-7	NA
ATSRELGYNEQF	TRBV15	TRBJ2-1	NA
ASSFSLDRGEGPQH	TRBV5-8	TRBJ1-5	TRBD1
ASSLGSNQPQH	TRBV27	TRBJ1-5	NA
ASSLNKREFTETQY	TRBV28	TRBJ2-5	TRBD2
ASSPWETNTEAF	TRBV19	TRBJ1-1	NA
ASSQDGDRSGEQY	TRBV4-3	NA	TRBD1
ASSVDGLAGGKETQY	TRBV9	TRBJ2-5	TRBD2
ASSPGREGRGDTQY	TRBV23-1	TRBJ2-3	TRBD2
ASREVGSYEQY	TRBV19	TRBJ2-7	NA